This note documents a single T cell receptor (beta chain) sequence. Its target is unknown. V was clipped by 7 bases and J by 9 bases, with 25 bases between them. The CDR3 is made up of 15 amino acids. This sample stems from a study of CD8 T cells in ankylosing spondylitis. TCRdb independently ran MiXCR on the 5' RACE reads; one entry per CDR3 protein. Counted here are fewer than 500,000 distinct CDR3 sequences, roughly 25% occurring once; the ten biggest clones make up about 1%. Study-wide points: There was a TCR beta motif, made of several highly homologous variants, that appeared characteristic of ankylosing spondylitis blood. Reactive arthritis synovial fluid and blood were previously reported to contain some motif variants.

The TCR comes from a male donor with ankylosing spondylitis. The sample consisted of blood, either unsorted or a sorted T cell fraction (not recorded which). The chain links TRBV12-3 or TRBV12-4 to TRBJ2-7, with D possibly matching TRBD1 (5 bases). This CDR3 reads CASNTRNSKPRGQYF. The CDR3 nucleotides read TGTGCCAGCAACACTCGAAACAGCAAACCTAGGGGGCAGTACTTC.